The rows below give T cell receptor beta chains drawn from one sample of a study of blood T cell repertoires in COVID-19. Sequencing was performed with immunoSEQ multiplex PCR; in TCRdb, only in-frame clones are kept and a portion is missing. The data hold fewer than 350,000 clones, with roughly 87% observed a single time. The sequencing sample was made of PBMCs or T cells enriched from blood (not recorded which). The receptors here all came from a woman aged 40 to 50 who had recovered from COVID-19. Both conserved end residues are part of each CDR3. A D gene is named only where the DNA matches it firmly. Only some rows state a clone size, as once, few, many or a class for expanded clones.

TRBV10-2	TRBJ2-1	-	-	CASSSPQQGAQRSFF	TGCGCCAGCAGTTCCCCGCAACAGGGTGCTCAAAGGTCGTTCTTC
TRBV11-2	TRBJ2-7	TRBD2	-	CASSPRYSGSVSYEQYF	TGTGCCAGCAGCCCCAGATATAGCGGGAGTGTTTCCTACGAGCAGTACTTC
TRBV5-1	TRBJ2-3	-	-	CASRLGSTDTQYF	TGCGCCAGCAGACTCGGTAGCACAGATACGCAGTATTTT
TRBV2	TRBJ1-2	-	-	CASSEGRDYGYTF	TGTGCCAGCAGTGAAGGCAGGGACTATGGCTACACCTTC
TRBV7-9	TRBJ1-3	TRBD1	-	CASSSQGAGNTIYF	TGTGCCAGCAGCTCGCAGGGGGCTGGAAACACCATATATTTT
TRBV19	TRBJ2-3	-	-	CASSPRGAADTQYF	TGTGCCAGTAGTCCTCGGGGAGCGGCAGATACGCAGTATTTT
TRBV6-6	TRBJ2-5	-	-	CATRPGRETQYF	TGTGCCACCCGACCGGGGAGGGAGACCCAGTACTTC
TRBV30	TRBJ2-3	TRBD2	-	CAWDSSGTPLDTQYF	TGTGCCTGGGATTCGAGCGGGACCCCTCTCGATACGCAGTATTTT
TRBV3-1/TRBV3-2	TRBJ2-3	-	-	CASSQPGSTDTQYF	TGTGCCAGCAGCCAACCAGGGAGCACAGATACGCAGTATTTT
TRBV30	TRBJ1-5	TRBD1	-	CAWSSQGAGAPQHF	TGTGCCTGGAGTAGTCAGGGGGCCGGGGCGCCCCAGCATTTT
TRBV5-1	TRBJ2-1	TRBD2	-	CASSRRSGGAYNEQFF	TGCGCCAGCAGCCGCAGAAGCGGGGGCGCATACAATGAGCAGTTCTTC
TRBV19	TRBJ2-7	TRBD1	once	CASSPGQYNEQYF	TGTGCCAGTAGTCCGGGACAGTACAACGAGCAGTACTTC
TRBV7-9	TRBJ2-3	-	-	CASSRTEDSTDTQYF	TGTGCCAGCAGCCGCACCGAGGACTCAACAGATACGCAGTATTTT
TRBV21-1	TRBJ1-5	-	-	CASSKSRGQGVSNQPQHF	TGTGCCAGCAGCAAAAGCCGAGGACAGGGGGTAAGCAATCAGCCCCAGCATTTT
TRBV11-1	TRBJ2-2	-	-	CASSWTVNTGELFF	TGTGCCAGCAGCTGGACAGTTAACACCGGGGAGCTGTTTTTT
TRBV6-5	TRBJ1-2	-	-	CASSYSSGLRGGYTF	TGTGCCAGCAGTTACTCGTCGGGGTTAAGAGGTGGCTACACCTTC
TRBV3-1/TRBV3-2	TRBJ1-1	-	-	CASSPRQMNTEAFF	TGTGCCAGCAGCCCACGACAGATGAACACTGAAGCTTTCTTT
TRBV19	TRBJ2-1	TRBD1	-	CASSPGTGSPHEQFF	TGTGCCAGTAGTCCCGGGACAGGGTCCCCACATGAGCAGTTCTTC
TRBV3-1/TRBV3-2	TRBJ2-5	TRBD2	-	CASSQDLLAGGQETQYF	TGTGCCAGCAGCCAAGATCTGCTAGCGGGAGGCCAAGAGACCCAGTACTTC
TRBV11-1	TRBJ2-1	TRBD2	-	CASSWGGEEDEQFF	TGTGCCAGCAGCTGGGGGGGAGAGGAGGATGAGCAGTTCTTC
TRBV2	TRBJ2-5	-	-	CASSEANRDRKETQYF	TGTGCCAGCAGTGAAGCGAACCGGGATAGAAAAGAGACCCAGTACTTC
TRBV5-8	TRBJ2-5	-	-	CASSLARQETQYF	TGTGCCAGCAGCTTGGCCAGACAAGAGACCCAGTACTTC
TRBV2	TRBJ2-1	TRBD1	-	CARQGNYNEQFF	TGTGCCAGACAGGGGAACTACAATGAGCAGTTCTTC
TRBV27	TRBJ2-5	TRBD2	-	CASSLLAGVETQYF	TGTGCCAGCAGTTTACTAGCGGGAGTAGAGACCCAGTACTTC
TRBV2	TRBJ2-7	TRBD1	-	CASCYWDRGPLNEQYF	TGTGCCAGCTGCTATTGGGACAGGGGGCCTTTGAACGAGCAGTACTTC
TRBV4-3	TRBJ2-7	-	-	CASSQDHRTYEQYF	TGCGCCAGCAGCCAAGATCACAGGACCTACGAGCAGTACTTC
TRBV28	TRBJ2-7	TRBD2	-	CASSDGAGVSGQYF	TGTGCCAGCAGTGACGGAGCGGGAGTTTCTGGGCAGTACTTC
TRBV5-8	TRBJ1-6	TRBD1	-	CASSLPGQGRGSPLHF	TGTGCCAGCAGCTTGCCGGGACAGGGAAGGGGTTCACCCCTCCACTTT
TRBV7-2	TRBJ2-7	TRBD2	-	CASSFSIGREYEQYF	TGTGCCAGCAGCTTCTCTATAGGGCGGGAGTACGAGCAGTACTTC
TRBV30	TRBJ1-2	-	-	CAWRRGQYYGYTF	TGTGCCTGGAGGAGAGGACAGTACTATGGCTACACCTTC
TRBV6-5	TRBJ2-1	TRBD2	-	CASRPSGRWDEQFF	TGTGCCAGCAGACCTAGCGGGAGGTGGGATGAGCAGTTCTTC
TRBV30	TRBJ2-3	-	-	CAWSGPGAVSTDTQYF	TGTGCCTGGAGCGGCCCGGGTGCGGTAAGCACAGATACGCAGTATTTT
TRBV7-2	TRBJ2-7	TRBD2	-	CASSSGAGGWYEQYF	TGTGCCAGCAGCTCGGGGGCGGGAGGATGGTACGAGCAGTACTTC
TRBV19	TRBJ2-3	-	-	CASSIGGGGAPKPQYF	TGTGCCAGTAGTATAGGGGGAGGCGGAGCCCCGAAGCCGCAGTATTTT
TRBV15	TRBJ1-1	-	-	CATSEGGAGSSNTEAFF	TGTGCCACCAGTGAGGGGGGGGCAGGGAGCTCTAACACTGAAGCTTTCTTT
TRBV19	TRBJ1-6	TRBD1	-	CASSIPGRGRNNSPLHF	TGTGCCAGTAGTATCCCCGGCAGGGGGCGGAATAATTCACCCCTCCACTTT
TRBV11-2	TRBJ2-5	TRBD2	-	CASSLVRGRRETQYF	TGTGCCAGCAGCTTAGTCCGCGGGAGGAGAGAGACCCAGTACTTC
TRBV7-2	TRBJ1-2	-	-	CASSYRDGRGYTF	TGTGCCAGCAGTTACAGGGACGGCCGGGGCTACACCTTC
TRBV28	TRBJ2-3	-	-	CASSFQGLGADTQYF	TGTGCCAGCAGTTTTCAGGGACTCGGCGCAGATACGCAGTATTTT
TRBV11-2	TRBJ2-1	-	-	CASSLGPGLGEQFF	TGTGCCAGCAGCTTAGGACCGGGTTTGGGTGAGCAGTTCTTC
TRBV28	TRBJ2-1	-	-	CASSLWSRGKFF	TGTGCCAGCAGTTTATGGTCCAGGGGCAAGTTCTTC
TRBV7-2	TRBJ1-2	TRBD1	-	CASSLVGTGGGNYGYTF	TGTGCCAGCAGCTTAGTCGGGACAGGGGGGGGTAACTATGGCTACACCTTC
TRBV4-2	TRBJ2-3	TRBD1	once	CASSLDRGHTDTQYF	TGTGCCAGCAGCCTCGACAGGGGGCATACAGATACGCAGTATTTT
TRBV19	TRBJ2-2	-	-	CASKASGGIGELFF	TGTGCCAGTAAAGCGTCTGGGGGGATCGGGGAGCTGTTTTTT
TRBV7-9	TRBJ1-1	-	-	CASRDLTEMNTEAFF	TGTGCCAGCAGGGATTTGACAGAAATGAACACTGAAGCTTTCTTT
TRBV28	TRBJ2-2	TRBD2	-	CASTPTRRGAGELFF	TGTGCCAGCACCCCAACCCGTCGGGGGGCCGGGGAGCTGTTTTTT
TRBV9	TRBJ2-1	TRBD2	once	CASSYPAGGLSPKANEQFF	TGTGCCAGCAGCTACCCTGCGGGGGGATTGTCTCCCAAAGCCAATGAGCAGTTCTTC
TRBV2	TRBJ2-1	TRBD2	-	CASGREVANEQFF	TGTGCCAGCGGGCGGGAGGTTGCCAATGAGCAGTTCTTC
TRBV4-3	TRBJ1-4	-	-	CASSQDPPTVGGEKLFF	TGCGCCAGCAGCCAAGACCCACCCACGGTCGGGGGTGAAAAACTGTTTTTT
TRBV19	TRBJ1-2	-	-	CASRDSANYGYTF	TGTGCCAGTAGGGACAGCGCAAACTATGGCTACACCTTC
TRBV27	TRBJ2-7	TRBD1	once	CASAGKGAWEQYF	TGTGCCAGCGCGGGTAAGGGGGCTTGGGAGCAGTACTTC
TRBV27	TRBJ1-6	-	once	CASSLGLPEALHF	TGTGCCAGCAGTCTCGGGCTTCCGGAGGCCCTCCACTTT
TRBV5-8	TRBJ2-1	TRBD2	-	CASRGWVLAGYNEQFF	TGTGCCAGCAGGGGCTGGGTCCTAGCGGGGTACAATGAGCAGTTCTTC